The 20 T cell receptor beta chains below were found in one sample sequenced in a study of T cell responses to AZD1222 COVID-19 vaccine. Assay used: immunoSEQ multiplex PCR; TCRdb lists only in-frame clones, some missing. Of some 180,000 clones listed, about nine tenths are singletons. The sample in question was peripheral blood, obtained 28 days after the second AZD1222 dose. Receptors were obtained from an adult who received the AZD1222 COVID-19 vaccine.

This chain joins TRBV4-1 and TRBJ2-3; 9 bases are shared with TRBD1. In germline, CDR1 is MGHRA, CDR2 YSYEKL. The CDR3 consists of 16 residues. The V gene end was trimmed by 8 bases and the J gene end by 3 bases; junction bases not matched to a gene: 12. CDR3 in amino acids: CASAAFTGGATDTQYF. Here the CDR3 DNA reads TGCGCCAGCGCCGCTTTTACAGGGGGCGCGACAGATACGCAGTATTTT.

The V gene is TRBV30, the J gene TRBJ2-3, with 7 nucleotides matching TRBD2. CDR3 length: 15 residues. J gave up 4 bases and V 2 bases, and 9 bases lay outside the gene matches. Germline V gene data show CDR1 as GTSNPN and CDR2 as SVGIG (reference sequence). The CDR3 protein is CAWSSAGRGSDTQYF. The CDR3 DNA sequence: TGTGCCTGGAGTAGCGCAGGGAGGGGTTCAGATACGCAGTATTTT. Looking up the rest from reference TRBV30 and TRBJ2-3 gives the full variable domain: SQTIHQWPATLVQPVGSPLSLECTVEGTSNPNLYWYRQAAGRGLQLLFYSVGIGQISSEVPQNLSASRPQDRQFILSSKKLLLSDSGFYLCAWSSAGRGSDTQYFGPGTRLTVL.

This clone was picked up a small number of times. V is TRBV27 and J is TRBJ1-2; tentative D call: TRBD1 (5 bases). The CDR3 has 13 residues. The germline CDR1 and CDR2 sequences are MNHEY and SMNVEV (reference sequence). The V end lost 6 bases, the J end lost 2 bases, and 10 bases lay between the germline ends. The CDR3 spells CASSPGGNYGYTF. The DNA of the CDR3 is TGTGCCAGCAGCCCGGGGGGAAACTATGGCTACACCTTC.

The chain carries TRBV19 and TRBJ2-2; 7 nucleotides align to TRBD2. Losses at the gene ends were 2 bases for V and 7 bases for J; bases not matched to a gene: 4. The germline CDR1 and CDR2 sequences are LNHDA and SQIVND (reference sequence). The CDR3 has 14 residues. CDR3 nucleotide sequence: TGTGCCAGTAGTATAACATCGGGGGGCGGGGAGCTGTTTTTT. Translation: CASSITSGGGELFF.

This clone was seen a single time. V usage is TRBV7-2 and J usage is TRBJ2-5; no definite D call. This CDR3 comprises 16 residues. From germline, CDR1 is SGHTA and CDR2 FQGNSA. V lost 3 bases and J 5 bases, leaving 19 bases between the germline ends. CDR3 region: CASSFSRRKQSETQYF. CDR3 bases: TGTGCCAGCAGCTTTAGCCGGCGGAAACAGTCCGAGACCCAGTACTTC. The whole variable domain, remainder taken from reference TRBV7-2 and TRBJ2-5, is GAGVSQSPSNKVTEKGKDVELRCDPISGHTALYWYRQSLGQGLEFLIYFQGNSAPDKSGLPSDRFSAERTGGSVSTLTIQRTQQEDSAVYLCASSFSRRKQSETQYFGPGTRLLVL.

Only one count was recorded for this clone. CDR3 loop: CSVEYGRETQYF. In nucleotides, the CDR3 is TGCAGCGTTGAATACGGGAGGGAGACCCAGTACTTC. The V call is TRBV29-1, the J call TRBJ2-5; 7 bases map to TRBD2. V lost 2 bases and J lost 5; bases outside the gene matches: 2. The CDR3 has 12 amino acids. The germline CDR1 and CDR2 sequences are SQVTM and ANQGSEA.

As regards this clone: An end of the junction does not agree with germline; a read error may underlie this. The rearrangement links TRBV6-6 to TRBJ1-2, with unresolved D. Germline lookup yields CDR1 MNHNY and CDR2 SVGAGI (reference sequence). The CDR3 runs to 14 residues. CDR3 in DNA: TGTGTCAGCAGTTACGCTGAGCGTAACTATGGCTACACCTTC. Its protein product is CVSSYAERNYGYTF.

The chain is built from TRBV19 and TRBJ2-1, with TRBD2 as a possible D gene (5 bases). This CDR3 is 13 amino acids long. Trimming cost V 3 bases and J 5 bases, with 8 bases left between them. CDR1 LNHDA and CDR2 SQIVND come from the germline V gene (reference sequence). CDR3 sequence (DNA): TGTGCCAGTAGTATCGGACTGAACAATGAGCAGTTCTTC. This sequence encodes CASSIGLNNEQFF. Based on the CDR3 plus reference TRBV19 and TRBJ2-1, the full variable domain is DGGITQSPKYLFRKEGQNVTLSCEQNLNHDAMYWYRQDPGQGLRLIYYSQIVNDFQKGDIAEGYSVSREKKESFPLTVTSAQKNPTAFYLCASSIGLNNEQFFGPGTRLTVL.

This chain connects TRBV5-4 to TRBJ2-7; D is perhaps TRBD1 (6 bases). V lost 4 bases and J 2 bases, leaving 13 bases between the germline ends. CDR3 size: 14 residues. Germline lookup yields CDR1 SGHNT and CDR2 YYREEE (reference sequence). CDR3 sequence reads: CASSRVGAPYEQYF. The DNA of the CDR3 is TGTGCCAGCAGCCGCGTGGGGGCTCCCTACGAGCAGTACTTC.

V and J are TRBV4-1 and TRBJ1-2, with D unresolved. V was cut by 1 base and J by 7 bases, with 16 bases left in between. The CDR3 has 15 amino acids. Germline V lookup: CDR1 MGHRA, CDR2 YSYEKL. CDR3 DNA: TGCGCCAGCAGCCAAGTGGGCCAGTCGGCTGGTGGCTACACCTTC. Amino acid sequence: CASSQVGQSAGGYTF.

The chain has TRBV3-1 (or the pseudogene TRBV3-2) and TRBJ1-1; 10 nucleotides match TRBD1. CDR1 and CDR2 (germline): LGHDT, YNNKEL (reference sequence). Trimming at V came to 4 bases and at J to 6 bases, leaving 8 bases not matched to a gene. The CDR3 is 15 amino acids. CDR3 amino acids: CASSPRDRGFSEAFF. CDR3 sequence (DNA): TGTGCCAGCAGCCCGCGGGACAGGGGTTTTTCTGAAGCTTTCTTT.

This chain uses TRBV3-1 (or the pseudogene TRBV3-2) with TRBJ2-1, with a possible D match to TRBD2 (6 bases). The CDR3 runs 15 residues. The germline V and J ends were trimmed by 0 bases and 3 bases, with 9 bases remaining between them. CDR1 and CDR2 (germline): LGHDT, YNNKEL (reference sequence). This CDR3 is CASSQDRRDYNEQFF. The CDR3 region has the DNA TGTGCCAGCAGCCAAGATCGGAGGGACTACAATGAGCAGTTCTTC.

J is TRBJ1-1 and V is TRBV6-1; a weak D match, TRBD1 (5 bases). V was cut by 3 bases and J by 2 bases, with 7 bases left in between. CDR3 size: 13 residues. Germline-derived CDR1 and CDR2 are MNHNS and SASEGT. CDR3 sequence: CASSDRENTEAFF. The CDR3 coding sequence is TGTGCCAGCAGTGACAGGGAAAACACTGAAGCTTTCTTT.

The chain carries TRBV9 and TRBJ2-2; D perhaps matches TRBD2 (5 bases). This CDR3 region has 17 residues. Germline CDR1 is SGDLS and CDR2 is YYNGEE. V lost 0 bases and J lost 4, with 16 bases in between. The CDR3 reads CASSVAVGALTTGELFF. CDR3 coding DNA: TGTGCCAGCAGCGTAGCAGTGGGAGCCCTGACCACCGGGGAGCTGTTTTTT.

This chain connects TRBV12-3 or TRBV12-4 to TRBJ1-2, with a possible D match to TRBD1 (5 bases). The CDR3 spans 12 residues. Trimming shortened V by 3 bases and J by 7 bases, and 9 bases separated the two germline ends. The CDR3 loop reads CASSFFGGGYTF. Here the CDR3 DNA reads TGTGCCAGCAGTTTTTTTGGGGGTGGCTACACCTTC.

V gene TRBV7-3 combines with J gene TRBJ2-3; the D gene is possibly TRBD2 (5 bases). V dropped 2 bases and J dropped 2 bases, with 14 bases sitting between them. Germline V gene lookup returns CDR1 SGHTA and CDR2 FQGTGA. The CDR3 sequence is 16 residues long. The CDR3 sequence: CASSLQPAGNTDTQYF. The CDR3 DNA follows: TGTGCCAGCAGCTTACAACCGGCGGGCAACACAGATACGCAGTATTTT. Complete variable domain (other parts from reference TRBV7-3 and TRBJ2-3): GAGVSQTPSNKVTEKGKYVELRCDPISGHTALYWYRQSLGQGPEFLIYFQGTGAADDSGLPNDRFFAVRPEGSVSTLKIQRTERGDSAVYLCASSLQPAGNTDTQYFGPGTRLTVL.

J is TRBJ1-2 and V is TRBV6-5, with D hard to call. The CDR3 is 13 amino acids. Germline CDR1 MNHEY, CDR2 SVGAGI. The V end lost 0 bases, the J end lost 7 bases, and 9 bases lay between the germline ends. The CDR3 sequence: CASSYSMVAGYTF. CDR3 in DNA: TGTGCCAGCAGTTACTCGATGGTTGCTGGCTACACCTTC.

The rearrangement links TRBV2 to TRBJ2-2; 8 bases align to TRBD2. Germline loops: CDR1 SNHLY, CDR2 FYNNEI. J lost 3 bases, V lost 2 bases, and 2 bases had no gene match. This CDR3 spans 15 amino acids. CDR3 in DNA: TGTGCCAGCAGTGAATTACTAGCGGACACCGGGGAGCTGTTTTTT. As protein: CASSELLADTGELFF.

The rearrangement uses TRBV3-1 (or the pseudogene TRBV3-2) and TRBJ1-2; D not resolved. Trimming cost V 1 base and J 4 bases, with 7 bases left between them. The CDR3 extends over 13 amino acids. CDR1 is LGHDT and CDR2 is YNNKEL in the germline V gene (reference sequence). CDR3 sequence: CASSQVGSYGYTF. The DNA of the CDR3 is TGTGCCAGCAGCCAAGTTGGGTCCTATGGCTACACCTTC.

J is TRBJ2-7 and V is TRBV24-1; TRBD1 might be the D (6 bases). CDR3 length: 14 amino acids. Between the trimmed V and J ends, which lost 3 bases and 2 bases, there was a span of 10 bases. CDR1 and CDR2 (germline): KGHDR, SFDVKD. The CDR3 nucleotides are TGTGCCACCAGTGATGGCGGACAGACCTACGAGCAGTACTTC. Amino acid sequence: CATSDGGQTYEQYF.